The source of this TCR beta chain is a study of T cells in women clearing cervical HPV infection. In the study overall: Case blood was drawn when the lesion was first found; control blood after infection became undetectable. Study-level points and caveats: Controls had more TRBV6-7 (about 0.16%) than cases (about 0.11%). Cases and controls were distinguished at AUC 0.83 by richness and V genes.

Note on this clone: Its matching antigen is unknown. The CDR3 end is not reached by the read, which stops 3 residues before it; the germline J gene fills it in.

Assay used: immunoSEQ multiplex PCR; TCRdb lists only in-frame clones, some missing. This sample lists 10,000 to 15,000 clones; its ten largest clones have around 9.3%. The length of the CDR3 is 13 residues. V shed 4 bases, J shed 6 bases, and the junction held 6 bases outside the gene matches. Germline values: CDR1 DFQATT, CDR2 SNEGSKA (reference sequence). This sequence originates from a woman between 18 and 70 years old with a cervical HPV16 infection that either progressed to CIN3+ or cleared (not recorded which). The sequenced material came from blood buffy coat. The rearrangement joins TRBV20-1 to TRBJ1-5, with 7 nucleotides matching TRBD1. CDR3 sequence reads: CSAKGQGGQPQHF. Incomplete CDR3 DNA: TGCAGTGCTAAGGGCCAGGGGGGTCAGCCC.